This T cell receptor (beta chain) was recovered during a study of tumor-infiltrating lymphocytes in primary liver carcinoma. Germline DNA was also extracted, with blood RNA taken from unsorted whole blood. There are many counts of this clonotype. Constant-region priming of about 0.5 ug total RNA yielded TCR beta cDNA. Employing slightly modified ARM-PCR, three nested multiplex PCR rounds were run, and these gave rise to the TCR beta libraries. In TCRdb, the multiplex PCR reads were re-called with MiXCR into one record per CDR3 protein. The repertoire has about 300,000 distinct CDR3 sequences, roughly 60% of them found once; the top ten carry roughly 9%. The receptor was derived from a man in his forties with primary liver carcinoma and hepatitis B virus infection. Sequenced sample: peripheral blood.

The CDR3 is CASSLGDSNQPQHF. DNA for the CDR3: TGTGCCAGCAGTTTAGGGGATAGCAATCAGCCCCAGCATTTT. The gene calls are TRBV12-3 or TRBV12-4 and TRBJ1-5; D not certain. Trimming removed 1 base from V and 0 bases from J, with 4 bases in between. The CDR3 contains 14 residues.